Many counts were recorded for the clone carrying this T cell receptor beta chain. One junction end does not reproduce the germline sequence, and a read error may be involved. This record comes from a study of T-cell reconstitution after alpha-beta-depleted transplantation in children. Unique molecular identifiers were incorporated into the prepared TCRbeta library. Via MiXCR, TCRdb re-called the PCR reads, giving one row per CDR3 protein. The sample has roughly 570,000 distinct CDR3 sequences; over 20% are singletons. CDR1 is SGHAT and CDR2 is FQNNGV in the germline V gene. The CDR3 sequence is 13 residues long.

The TCR was taken from a boy less than two years old with Wiskott-Aldrich syndrome, due to receive a stem cell transplant. The source was PBMCs, collected before TCRalphabeta/CD19-depleted stem cell transplant. The chain links TRBV11-2 to TRBJ2-5; tentatively, D is TRBD1 (6 bases). CDR3 in DNA: TGCGCCAGCAGCTTCACAGGGCGGGAGACCCAGTACTTC. Its protein product is CASSFTGRETQYF.